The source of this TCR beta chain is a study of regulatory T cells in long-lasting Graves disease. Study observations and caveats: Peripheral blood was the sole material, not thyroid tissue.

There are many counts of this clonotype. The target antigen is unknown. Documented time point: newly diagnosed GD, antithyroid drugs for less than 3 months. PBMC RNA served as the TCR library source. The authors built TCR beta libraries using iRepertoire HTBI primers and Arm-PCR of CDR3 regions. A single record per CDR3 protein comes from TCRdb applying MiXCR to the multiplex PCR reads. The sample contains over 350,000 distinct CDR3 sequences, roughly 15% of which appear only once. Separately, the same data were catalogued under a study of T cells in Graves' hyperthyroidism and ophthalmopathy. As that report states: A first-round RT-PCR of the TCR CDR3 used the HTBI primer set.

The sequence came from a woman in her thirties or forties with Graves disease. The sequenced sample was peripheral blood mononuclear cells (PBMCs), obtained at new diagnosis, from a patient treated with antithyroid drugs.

The CDR3 loop is CASIGAGVSYEQYF. The CDR3 DNA sequence: TGTGCCAGCATAGGGGCTGGTGTATCCTACGAGCAGTACTTC. This rearrangement joins TRBV28 to TRBJ2-7; a possible D gene is TRBD1 (5 bases). CDR1 and CDR2 (germline): MDHEN, SYDVKM. V dropped 7 bases and J dropped 1 base, with 14 bases sitting between them. The CDR3 sequence is 14 residues long. The full variable domain, its missing parts supplied by reference TRBV28 and TRBJ2-7, is DVKVTQSSRYLVKRTGEKVFLECVQDMDHENMFWYRQDPGLGLRLIYFSYDVKMKEKGDIPEGYSVSREKKERFSLILESASTNQTSMYLCASIGAGVSYEQYFGPGTRLTVT.